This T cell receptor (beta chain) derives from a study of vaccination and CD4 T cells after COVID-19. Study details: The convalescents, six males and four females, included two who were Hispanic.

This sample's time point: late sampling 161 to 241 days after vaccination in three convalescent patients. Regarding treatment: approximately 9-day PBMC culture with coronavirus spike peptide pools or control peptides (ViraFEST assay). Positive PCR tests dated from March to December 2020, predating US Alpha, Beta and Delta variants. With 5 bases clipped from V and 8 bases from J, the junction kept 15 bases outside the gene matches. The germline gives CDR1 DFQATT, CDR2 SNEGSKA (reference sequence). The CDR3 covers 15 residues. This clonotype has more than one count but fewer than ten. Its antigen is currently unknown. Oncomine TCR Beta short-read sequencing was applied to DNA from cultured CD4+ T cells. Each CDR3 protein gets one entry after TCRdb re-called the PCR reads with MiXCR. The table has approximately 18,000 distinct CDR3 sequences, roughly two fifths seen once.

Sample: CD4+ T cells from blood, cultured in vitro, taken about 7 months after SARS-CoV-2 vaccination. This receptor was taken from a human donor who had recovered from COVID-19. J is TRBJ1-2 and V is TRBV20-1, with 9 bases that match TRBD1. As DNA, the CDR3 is TGCAGTGCTTGGCCCCCGGGACAGGGTGGAGGGGGCTACACCTTC. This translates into CSAWPPGQGGGGYTF.